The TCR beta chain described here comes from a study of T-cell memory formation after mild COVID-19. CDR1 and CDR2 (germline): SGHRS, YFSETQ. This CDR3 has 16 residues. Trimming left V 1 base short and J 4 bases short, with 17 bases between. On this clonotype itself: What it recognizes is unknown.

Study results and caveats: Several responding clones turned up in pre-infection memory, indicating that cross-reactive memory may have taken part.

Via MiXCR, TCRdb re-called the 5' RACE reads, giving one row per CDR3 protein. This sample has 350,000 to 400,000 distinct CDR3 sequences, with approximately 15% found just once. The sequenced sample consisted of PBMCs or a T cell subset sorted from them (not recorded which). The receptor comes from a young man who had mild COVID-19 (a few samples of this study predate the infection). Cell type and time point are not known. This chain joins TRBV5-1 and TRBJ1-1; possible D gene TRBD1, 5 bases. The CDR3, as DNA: TGCGCCAGCAGCTTGTCGTCAGGGATTAAATCCACTGAAGCTTTCTTT. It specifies CASSLSSGIKSTEAFF.